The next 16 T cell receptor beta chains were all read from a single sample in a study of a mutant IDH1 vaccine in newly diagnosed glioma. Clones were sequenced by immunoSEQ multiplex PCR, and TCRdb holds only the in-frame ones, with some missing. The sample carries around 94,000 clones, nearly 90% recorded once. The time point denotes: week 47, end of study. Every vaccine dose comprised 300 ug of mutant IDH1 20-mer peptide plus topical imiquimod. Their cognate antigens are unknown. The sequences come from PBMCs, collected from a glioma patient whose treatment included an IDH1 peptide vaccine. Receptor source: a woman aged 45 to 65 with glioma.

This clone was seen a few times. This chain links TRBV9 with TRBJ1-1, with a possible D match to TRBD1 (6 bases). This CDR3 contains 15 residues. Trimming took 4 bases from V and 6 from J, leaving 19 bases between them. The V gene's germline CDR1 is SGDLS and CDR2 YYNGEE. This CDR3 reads CASSPRGEIDAEAFF. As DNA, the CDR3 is TGTGCCAGCAGCCCGAGGGGGGAAATCGACGCTGAAGCTTTCTTT.

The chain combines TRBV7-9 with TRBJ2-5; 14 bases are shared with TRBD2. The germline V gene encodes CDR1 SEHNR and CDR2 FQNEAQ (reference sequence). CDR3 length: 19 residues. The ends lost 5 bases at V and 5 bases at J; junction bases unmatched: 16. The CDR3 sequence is CASSPPRGTSGSPGETQYF. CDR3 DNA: TGTGCCAGCAGCCCACCCCGGGGGACTAGCGGGAGCCCCGGCGAGACCCAGTACTTC.

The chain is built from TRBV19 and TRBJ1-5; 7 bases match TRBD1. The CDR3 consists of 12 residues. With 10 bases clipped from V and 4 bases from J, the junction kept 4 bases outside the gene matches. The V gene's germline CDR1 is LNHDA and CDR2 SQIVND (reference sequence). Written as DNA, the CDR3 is TGTGCCACCCAGACAGGGAATCAGCCCCAGCATTTT. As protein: CATQTGNQPQHF.

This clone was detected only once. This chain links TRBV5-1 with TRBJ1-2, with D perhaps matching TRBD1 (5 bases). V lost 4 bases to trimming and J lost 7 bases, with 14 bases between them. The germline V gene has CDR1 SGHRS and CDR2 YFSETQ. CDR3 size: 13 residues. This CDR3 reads CASSPGTLIGYTF. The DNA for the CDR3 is TGCGCCAGCAGCCCCGGGACGCTGATTGGCTACACCTTC. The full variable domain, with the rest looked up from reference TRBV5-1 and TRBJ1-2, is KAGVTQTPRYLIKTRGQQVTLSCSPISGHRSVSWYQQTPGQGLQFLFEYFSETQRNKGNFPGRFSGRQFSNSRSEMNVSTLELGDSALYLCASSPGTLIGYTFGSGTRLTVV.

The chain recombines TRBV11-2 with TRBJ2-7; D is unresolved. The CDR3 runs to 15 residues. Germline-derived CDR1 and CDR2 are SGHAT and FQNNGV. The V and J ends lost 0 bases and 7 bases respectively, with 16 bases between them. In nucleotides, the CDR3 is TGTGCCAGCAGCTTAGATCGATCGAAGGGTTGGGAGCAGTACTTC. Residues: CASSLDRSKGWEQYF.

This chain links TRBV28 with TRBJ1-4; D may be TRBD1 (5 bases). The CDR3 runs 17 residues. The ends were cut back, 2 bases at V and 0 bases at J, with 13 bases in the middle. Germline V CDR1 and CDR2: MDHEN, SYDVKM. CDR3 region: CASSLQGSPATNEKLFF. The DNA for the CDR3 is TGTGCCAGCAGTTTACAGGGCAGCCCTGCAACTAATGAAAAACTGTTTTTT.

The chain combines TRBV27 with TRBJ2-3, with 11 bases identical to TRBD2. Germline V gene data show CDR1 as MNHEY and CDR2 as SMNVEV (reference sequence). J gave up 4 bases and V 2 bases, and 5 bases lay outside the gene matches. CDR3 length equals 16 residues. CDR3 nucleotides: TGTGCCAGCAGTTTAAGTAGCGGGAGGGCGTCAGATACGCAGTATTTT. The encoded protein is CASSLSSGRASDTQYF.

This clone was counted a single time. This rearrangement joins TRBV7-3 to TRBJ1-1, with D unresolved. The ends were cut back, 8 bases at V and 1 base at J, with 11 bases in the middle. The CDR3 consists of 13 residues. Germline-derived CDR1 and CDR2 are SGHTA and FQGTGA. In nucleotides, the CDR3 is TGTGCCAGCGGCCTGGACGGGAACACTGAAGCTTTCTTT. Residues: CASGLDGNTEAFF.

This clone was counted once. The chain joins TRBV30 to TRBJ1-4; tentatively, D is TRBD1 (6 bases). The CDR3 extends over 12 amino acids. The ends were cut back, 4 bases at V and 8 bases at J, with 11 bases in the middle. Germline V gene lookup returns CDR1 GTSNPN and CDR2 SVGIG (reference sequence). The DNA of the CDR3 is TGTGCCTGGAAGGGGGACGGGGAAAAACTGTTTTTT. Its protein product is CAWKGDGEKLFF.

The chain's CDR3 is CASSFGDNEQFF. The CDR3 nucleotides read TGTGCCAGCAGCTTCGGAGACAATGAGCAGTTCTTC. This rearrangement joins TRBV5-6 to TRBJ2-1; D gene unclear. Trimming took 2 bases from V and 5 from J, leaving 5 bases between them. The CDR3 runs to 12 residues. Looked up from germline, CDR1 is SGHDT and CDR2 is YYEEEE.

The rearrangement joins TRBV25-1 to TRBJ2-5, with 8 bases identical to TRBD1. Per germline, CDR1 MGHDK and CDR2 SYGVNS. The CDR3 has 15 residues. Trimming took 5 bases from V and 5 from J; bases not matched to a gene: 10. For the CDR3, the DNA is TGTGCCAGCAGTTTCGTCGACAGGGGCTTTGAGACCCAGTACTTC. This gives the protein CASSFVDRGFETQYF.

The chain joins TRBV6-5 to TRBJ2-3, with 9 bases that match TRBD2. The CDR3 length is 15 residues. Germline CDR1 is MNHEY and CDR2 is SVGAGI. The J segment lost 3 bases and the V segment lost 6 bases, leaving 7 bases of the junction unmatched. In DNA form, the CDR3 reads TGTGCCAGCAGATTTCGACTAGCGGTTACAGATACGCAGTATTTT. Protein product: CASRFRLAVTDTQYF.

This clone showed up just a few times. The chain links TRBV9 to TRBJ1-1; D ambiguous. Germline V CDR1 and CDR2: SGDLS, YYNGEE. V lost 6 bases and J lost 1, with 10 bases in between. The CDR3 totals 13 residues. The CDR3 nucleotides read TGTGCCAGCAACGACGGCTCGAACACTGAAGCTTTCTTT. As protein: CASNDGSNTEAFF.

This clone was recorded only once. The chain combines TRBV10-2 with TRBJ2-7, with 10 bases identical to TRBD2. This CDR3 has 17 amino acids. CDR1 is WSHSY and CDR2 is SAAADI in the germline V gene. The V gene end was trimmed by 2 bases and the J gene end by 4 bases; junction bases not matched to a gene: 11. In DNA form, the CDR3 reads TGCGCCAGCAGTGAGGGCCACCCCGGGACTAGCGTTTACGAGCAGTACTTC. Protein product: CASSEGHPGTSVYEQYF.

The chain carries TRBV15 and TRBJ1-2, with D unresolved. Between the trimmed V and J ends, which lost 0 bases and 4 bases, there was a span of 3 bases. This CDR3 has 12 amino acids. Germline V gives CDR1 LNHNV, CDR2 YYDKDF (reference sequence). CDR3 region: CATSRDTYGYTF. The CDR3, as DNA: TGTGCCACCAGCAGAGACACCTATGGCTACACCTTC.

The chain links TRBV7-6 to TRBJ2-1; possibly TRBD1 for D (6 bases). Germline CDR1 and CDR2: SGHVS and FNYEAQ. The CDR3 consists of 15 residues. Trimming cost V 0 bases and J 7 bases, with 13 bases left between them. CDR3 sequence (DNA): TGTGCCAGCAGCTTAGCGCTAGGGGGAGCTAATGAGCAGTTCTTC. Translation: CASSLALGGANEQFF.